These 30 T cell receptor beta chains share one sample of origin, sequenced in a study of vaccination effects on CD4 cells after COVID-19. Their antigen targets remain unknown. ViraFEST used viral peptide pools to expand antigen-specific CD4+ T cells before sequencing. Researchers isolated CD4+ T cells once approximately ten days of culture had elapsed. In the vaccine recipients, nucleocapsid antibodies were negative and there was no prior SARS-CoV-2 infection. Sequencing was performed with immunoSEQ multiplex PCR; in TCRdb, only in-frame clones are kept and a portion is missing. In the table there are about 22,000 clones, about 75% of which are singletons. The sequencing here drew on CD4+ T cells from PBMCs cultured with HCoV-NL63 spike peptides, taken before COVID-19 vaccination. The source is a human donor who received a COVID-19 vaccine.

This clone was counted once. V gene TRBV19 combines with J gene TRBJ1-3; 7 bases fit TRBD1. V shed 4 bases and J 6 bases; nucleotides not matched to a gene: 6. The length of the CDR3 is 14 residues. The germline gives CDR1 LNHDA, CDR2 SQIVND (reference sequence). CDR3: CASSTETGPNTIYF. The CDR3, as DNA: TGTGCCAGTAGTACCGAGACAGGGCCAAACACCATATATTTT.

The rearrangement joins TRBV7-8 to TRBJ2-4; tentatively, D is TRBD1 (6 bases). Germline V gives CDR1 SGHVS, CDR2 FQNEAQ. With 1 base removed from V and 0 bases from J, the gap between germline ends came to 10 bases. This CDR3 is built from 16 residues. CDR3 loop: CASSLGAGAAKNIQYF. CDR3 nucleotides: TGTGCCAGCAGCTTAGGGGCAGGGGCAGCCAAAAACATTCAGTACTTC.

Here the CDR3 DNA reads TGCGCCAGCAGCCAAGATTCGATCATCGGACTAGCGTCGGCTAGGAACAATGAGCAGTTCTTC. Protein: CASSQDSIIGLASARNNEQFF. The J gene is TRBJ2-1, the V gene TRBV4-3; TRBD2 aligns across 9 bases. The V gene end was trimmed by 0 bases and the J gene end by 5 bases; junction bases not matched to a gene: 20. The germline V gene has CDR1 LGHNA and CDR2 YSLEER. CDR3 length: 21 amino acids.

The chain employs TRBV25-1 and TRBJ2-5; D remains ambiguous. Trimming took off 8 bases at V and 2 bases at J, with 9 bases between the two ends. CDR1 is MGHDK and CDR2 is SYGVNS in the germline V gene. This CDR3 is 12 amino acids long. The CDR3 sequence: CASSGSQETQYF. The DNA for the CDR3 is TGTGCCAGCTCCGGGTCGCAAGAGACCCAGTACTTC.

The J gene is TRBJ2-7, the V gene TRBV11-3, with D tentatively TRBD2 (5 bases). The V and J ends lost 3 bases and 6 bases respectively, with 12 bases between them. Germline CDR1 SGHNT, CDR2 YENEEA. The CDR3 length is 13 residues. CDR3 protein: CASSLRGSREQYF. DNA for the CDR3: TGTGCCAGCAGCTTGAGAGGGAGCCGCGAGCAGTACTTC. Full variable domain (missing parts from reference TRBV11-3 and TRBJ2-7): EAGVVQSPRYKIIEKKQPVAFWCNPISGHNTLYWYLQNLGQGPELLIRYENEEAVDDSQLPKDRFSAERLKGVDSTLKIQPAELGDSAVYLCASSLRGSREQYFGPGTRLTVT.

This chain joins TRBV6-5 and TRBJ2-3; maybe TRBD2 (8 bases). With 6 bases removed from V and 3 bases from J, the gap between germline ends came to 16 bases. The CDR3 consists of 15 residues. The germline V gene has CDR1 MNHEY and CDR2 SVGAGI. This chain's CDR3 is CASRGQRGNTDTQYF. The CDR3, as DNA: TGTGCCAGCAGGGGACAGCGGGGGAATACAGATACGCAGTATTTT.

This chain joins TRBV30 and TRBJ1-5, with D tentatively TRBD1 (5 bases). Germline lookup yields CDR1 GTSNPN and CDR2 SVGIG (reference sequence). V lost 5 bases, J lost 3 bases, and 8 bases lay in between. This CDR3 has 12 amino acids. DNA for the CDR3: TGTGCCTGGGACAGAGACAATCAGCCCCAGCATTTT. It is translated as CAWDRDNQPQHF.

DNA of the CDR3: TGTGCCAGCAGTTTACGGTACAATGAGCAGTTCTTC. Amino acid sequence: CASSLRYNEQFF. The rearrangement joins TRBV28 to TRBJ2-1; D is unclear. Germline V CDR1 and CDR2: MDHEN, SYDVKM. V lost 2 bases to trimming and J lost 4 bases, with 3 bases between them. The CDR3 runs 12 residues. Combining the CDR3 with reference TRBV28 and TRBJ2-1 gives the whole variable domain DVKVTQSSRYLVKRTGEKVFLECVQDMDHENMFWYRQDPGLGLRLIYFSYDVKMKEKGDIPEGYSVSREKKERFSLILESASTNQTSMYLCASSLRYNEQFFGPGTRLTVL.

The V and J genes are TRBV4-1 and TRBJ2-1, with unresolved D. Germline V lookup: CDR1 MGHRA, CDR2 YSYEKL. V was cut by 0 bases and J by 7 bases, with 7 bases left in between. The CDR3 totals 13 residues. The CDR3 coding sequence is TGCGCCAGCAGCCAAGATCTCGGGAATGAGCAGTTCTTC. It encodes CASSQDLGNEQFF.

The rearrangement links TRBV29-1 to TRBJ1-3, with TRBD1 identical over 7 bases. The V segment lost 7 bases and the J segment 4 bases; nucleotides outside the gene matches: 7. This CDR3 contains 13 residues. Looked up from germline, CDR1 is SQVTM and CDR2 is ANQGSEA. CDR3 sequence: CSGTTGSGNTIYF. The CDR3 nucleotides read TGCAGCGGTACGACAGGGTCCGGAAACACCATATATTTT.

The chain is built from TRBV29-1 and TRBJ2-3; 11 bases match TRBD2. The CDR3 consists of 16 residues. Looked up from germline, CDR1 is SQVTM and CDR2 is ANQGSEA. V lost 0 bases to trimming and J lost 3 bases; unmatched junction nucleotides: 5. CDR3: CSVEDRLAGMTDTQYF. Here the CDR3 DNA reads TGCAGCGTTGAAGATCGACTAGCGGGAATGACAGATACGCAGTATTTT.

The J gene is TRBJ1-3, the V gene TRBV6-5, with TRBD1 as a possible D gene (6 bases). CDR3 length: 16 amino acids. CDR1 is MNHEY, CDR2 SVGAGI, per germline. V gave up 2 bases and J gave up 4 bases, with 15 bases separating them. The CDR3 bases are TGTGCCAGCAGTTACAGACAGGCCGCCTGGGGAAACACCATATATTTT. Amino acid sequence: CASSYRQAAWGNTIYF.

The CDR3 sequence is CASSNPTGQRETQYF. The CDR3 DNA reads TGTGCCAGCAGTAACCCGACGGGACAGCGGGAGACCCAGTACTTC. V and J are TRBV5-4 and TRBJ2-5, with 7 bases identical to TRBD1. Trimming removed 5 bases from V and 5 bases from J; junction bases left unmatched: 12. Germline CDR1 SGHNT, CDR2 YYREEE (reference sequence). The CDR3 length is 15 residues.

This clone was observed many times. This CDR3 reads CASSQDLGTGVSGANVLTF. CDR3 DNA sequence: TGTGCCAGCAGCCAAGATCTGGGGACAGGGGTCTCTGGGGCCAACGTCCTGACTTTC. The chain uses TRBV3-1 (or the pseudogene TRBV3-2) and TRBJ2-6; 10 bases map to TRBD1. The CDR3 has 19 amino acids. Per germline, CDR1 LGHDT and CDR2 YNNKEL (reference sequence). V was pared by 0 bases and J by 0 bases, with 5 bases of the junction left unmatched.

This rearrangement joins TRBV4-2 to TRBJ1-2, with D perhaps TRBD1 (6 bases). The CDR3 totals 17 residues. V dropped 0 bases and J dropped 4 bases, with 18 bases sitting between them. CDR1 and CDR2 from the germline V gene are LGHNA and YNFKEQ. The CDR3 loop is CASSQDNRGHSAYGYTF. The CDR3 region has the DNA TGTGCCAGCAGCCAAGATAATAGGGGACATAGTGCCTATGGCTACACCTTC.

This chain links TRBV30 with TRBJ2-2; D remains unclear. CDR3 length: 12 residues. V was trimmed by 3 bases and J by 8 bases, leaving 10 bases between them. CDR1 is GTSNPN and CDR2 is SVGIG in the germline V gene (reference sequence). CDR3 protein: CAWRLLGGELFF. The CDR3 region has the DNA TGTGCCTGGAGGCTGCTAGGGGGGGAGCTGTTTTTT.

The CDR3 region has the DNA TGTGCCAGCAGTTACTCCGTTGTGGGCACTGAAGCTTTCTTT. Its protein product is CASSYSVVGTEAFF. This chain joins TRBV6-2 or TRBV6-3 and TRBJ1-1, with D unclear. The V end was cut by 0 bases, the J end by 4 bases, with 9 bases between. The CDR3 totals 14 residues. Germline CDR1 reads MNHEY; CDR2 reads SVGEGT.

This clone was seen more than once but under ten times. The CDR3 DNA reads as TGCGCCAGCAGCTTGGGACAGGGCTCTCGCCAAGAGACCCAGTACTTC. Protein sequence: CASSLGQGSRQETQYF. The chain joins TRBV5-1 to TRBJ2-5, with 7 bases fitting TRBD1. This CDR3 spans 16 amino acids. Germline CDR1 reads SGHRS; CDR2 reads YFSETQ. V was pared by 0 bases and J by 1 base, with 6 bases of the junction left unmatched.

The rearrangement uses TRBV3-1 (or the pseudogene TRBV3-2) and TRBJ1-3; D is unresolved. The CDR3 is 16 residues long. The ends were cut back, 3 bases at V and 4 bases at J, with 16 bases in the middle. Germline CDR1 and CDR2: LGHDT and YNNKEL (reference sequence). The CDR3 sequence: CASSQEGLPNGNTIYF. CDR3 sequence (DNA): TGTGCCAGCAGCCAGGAAGGACTCCCGAACGGAAACACCATATATTTT.

The genes are TRBV6-5 and TRBJ2-1, with 8 positions matching TRBD1. The germline gives CDR1 MNHEY, CDR2 SVGAGI. The trim removed 6 bases at V and 8 bases at J, leaving 12 bases unmatched. The CDR3 spans 15 residues. CDR3 sequence reads: CASRGRTGRYDEQFF. As DNA, the CDR3 is TGTGCCAGCAGGGGGAGGACAGGGAGATACGATGAGCAGTTCTTC.

In this sample, this clone turned up a few times. The rearrangement links TRBV7-3 to TRBJ2-2; possible D gene TRBD1, 6 bases. Germline-derived CDR1 and CDR2 are SGHTA and FQGTGA. The CDR3 loop spans 15 amino acids. V was clipped by 1 base and J by 1 base, with 7 bases between them. The CDR3 DNA reads as TGTGCCAGCAGCTTAAGGGGGCAGAACACCGGGGAGCTGTTTTTT. It specifies CASSLRGQNTGELFF.

This clone was observed a handful of times. CDR3 protein: CATQNRADSPLHF. CDR3 nucleotide sequence: TGTGCCACCCAGAACAGGGCGGATTCACCCCTCCACTTT. V is TRBV2 and J is TRBJ1-6; possibly TRBD1 for D (6 bases). Trimming stripped 10 bases from V and 8 bases from J, with 15 bases between. Germline CDR1 and CDR2: SNHLY and FYNNEI. The CDR3 totals 13 residues. Full variable domain (missing parts from reference TRBV2 and TRBJ1-6): EPEVTQTPSHQVTQMGQEVILRCVPISNHLYFYWYRQILGQKVEFLVSFYNNEISEKSEIFDDQFSVERPDGSNFTLKIRSTKLEDSAMYFCATQNRADSPLHFGNGTRLTVT.

This rearrangement joins TRBV3-1 (or the pseudogene TRBV3-2) to TRBJ1-2, with D possibly matching TRBD1 (6 bases). Per germline, CDR1 LGHDT and CDR2 YNNKEL (reference sequence). The CDR3 consists of 12 residues. V shed 4 bases and J shed 3 bases, with 6 bases lying between them. The DNA of the CDR3 is TGTGCCAGCAGCCGGACAGACTATGGCTACACCTTC. This gives the protein CASSRTDYGYTF.

In this sample, this clone turned up a few times. V usage is TRBV19 and J usage is TRBJ2-3, with 10 bases fitting TRBD2. Germline V gives CDR1 LNHDA, CDR2 SQIVND (reference sequence). The length of the CDR3 is 17 residues. V trimming: 7 bases; J trimming: 1 base; junction bases outside the gene matches: 11. CDR3 nucleotides: TGTGCCAGTAATGAAGCGGGGGGGCCTCGAGGCACAGATACGCAGTATTTT. Translated: CASNEAGGPRGTDTQYF.

This clone was seen more than once but under ten times. This chain joins TRBV6-1 and TRBJ1-2, with a tentative D call TRBD1 (6 bases). V dropped 1 base and J dropped 4 bases, with 10 bases sitting between them. CDR1 is MNHNS and CDR2 is SASEGT in the germline V gene. CDR3 size: 14 residues. The CDR3 region has the DNA TGTGCCAGCAGTGAAGGGACAGCTTTCTATGGCTACACCTTC. This codes for CASSEGTAFYGYTF.

The CDR3 DNA reads TGTGCCAGCAGTTTTGTAAGTGCAGGGGACGAGCAGTACTTC. Translation gives CASSFVSAGDEQYF. The V call is TRBV28, the J call TRBJ2-7, with D maybe TRBD1 (6 bases). This CDR3 contains 14 residues. Germline V gives CDR1 MDHEN, CDR2 SYDVKM. Trimming removed 3 bases at V and 5 bases at J, with 14 bases between.

This chain connects TRBV5-1 to TRBJ1-1; possible D gene TRBD1, 6 bases. The CDR3 sequence is 13 residues long. V lost 1 base and J lost 7, with 11 bases in between. Germline V gene sequence: CDR1 SGHRS, CDR2 YFSETQ. CDR3 residues: CASSLYRELEAFF. Written as DNA, the CDR3 is TGCGCCAGCAGCTTGTACAGGGAGCTTGAAGCTTTCTTT. The variable domain in full, with the rest retrieved from reference TRBV5-1 and TRBJ1-1, is KAGVTQTPRYLIKTRGQQVTLSCSPISGHRSVSWYQQTPGQGLQFLFEYFSETQRNKGNFPGRFSGRQFSNSRSEMNVSTLELGDSALYLCASSLYRELEAFFGQGTRLTVV.

J is TRBJ2-4 and V is TRBV19, with D unresolved. Trimming cost V 5 bases and J 0 bases, with 11 bases left between them. The CDR3 has 15 residues. Germline V gives CDR1 LNHDA, CDR2 SQIVND (reference sequence). The CDR3 is CASSPQSLAKNIQYF. CDR3 nucleotide sequence: TGTGCCAGTAGTCCCCAAAGTCTAGCCAAAAACATTCAGTACTTC.

V is TRBV28 and J is TRBJ1-5; D may be TRBD1 (6 bases). The CDR3 sequence is 18 residues long. Germline CDR1 MDHEN, CDR2 SYDVKM. Deletions cut 2 bases from V and 2 bases from J, with 19 bases between. The DNA for the CDR3 is TGTGCCAGCAGTTTAACTCCCCACAGGGCGGCCCGCAATCAGCCCCAGCATTTT. The encoded protein is CASSLTPHRAARNQPQHF.

The chain uses TRBV30 and TRBJ1-2; D gene uncertain. The V end was cut by 0 bases, the J end by 13 bases, with 15 bases between. The germline gives CDR1 GTSNPN, CDR2 SVGIG (reference sequence). This CDR3 region has 12 residues. CDR3 in DNA: TGTGCCTGGAGTGTACAGAACGAGGTGCGCACCTTC. This encodes CAWSVQNEVRTF. The variable domain in full, with the rest retrieved from reference TRBV30 and TRBJ1-2, is SQTIHQWPATLVQPVGSPLSLECTVEGTSNPNLYWYRQAAGRGLQLLFYSVGIGQISSEVPQNLSASRPQDRQFILSSKKLLLSDSGFYLCAWSVQNEVRTFGSGTRLTVV.